Reported below is one TCR beta chain. This clonotype was observed a few times. Its antigen remains undetermined. No base quality values were provided; no much bigger clone lies one nucleotide off. Donors were 39 systemically healthy Caucasian individuals from Russia aged roughly 6 to 90 years. Approximately 9.7 milliliters of peripheral blood were drawn from each donor into EDTA-treated Vacutainer tubes. Ficoll-Paque density-gradient centrifugation was used to isolate PBMCs, with at least 6 million per sample. Total RNA was extracted from PBMCs with Trizol reagent, with at least 6 micrograms obtained per sample. For every donor, an aliquot of PBMCs went through flow cytometry to measure the percentages of naive CD45RAhigh/CD27high T cells. The data derive from a study of blood T cells in healthy people across ages (dated by TCRdb to between 2014 and 2017). Study-level background: In model experiments, template switching captured roughly one uniquely barcoded TCR beta cDNA molecule for every two T cells. Four age groups were formed from the donors: young (average 16 years), middle-aged (approximately 42), aged (around 68) and long-lived (about 80). To avoid experimental bias, donors of different ages were distributed randomly across sequencing lanes. Using deep sequencing normalized with unique cDNA molecular identifiers, the study measured how TCR beta repertoire diversity changes with age. For two donors (one aged 18 to 29 and one aged 80 or older), the study analyzed two additional independent replicas of 1 million unique cDNA reads from the same blood draw. Paper-wide results and their limitations: There was a strong correlation between observed TCR beta diversity and the percentage of naive T cells measured by flow cytometry. Estimates of total diversity based on one million sequenced T cells were considered lower bounds and underestimates. Observed TCR beta diversity per million T cells fell roughly linearly with age, and a significant reduction was already apparent by age around 36. The long-lived group showed more naive CD4+ T cells, fewer expanded clones and increased TCR diversity than the aged group, suggesting age selection. Because profiling used bulk unsorted PBMCs, naive and antigen-experienced compartments could not be compared conclusively. Because the CMV infection status of the donors was unknown, age-related changes in expanded clonotypes may potentially have been confounded.

Library generation was performed with 5' RACE. Sequencing used an Illumina HiSeq 2500. The second PCR ran for roughly 7 to 12 cycles and used a J-beta primer mix along with a sample-barcoded 5' primer. Each TCR beta cDNA molecule received a unique molecular identifier from a template-switch 5' adaptor carrying 12 random nucleotides. Each sample yielded at least 3 million CDR3-containing paired-end reads. First-strand cDNA was synthesized from all RNA with the Mint cDNA synthesis kit, primed by a TRBC-specific oligonucleotide. Following uracil-DNA glycosylase treatment, all cDNA underwent a first 18-cycle PCR with the universal primers M1SS and BC2_uni_R. Turning to the authors' computational methods: Normalization of each sample was performed by random selection of 1 million high-quality reads, each carrying a distinct molecular identifier. Instead of being binned into consensus sequences, reads that shared molecular identifiers were thrown out. CDR3 identification, clonotype clustering and error correction used MiTCR with a Q25 quality threshold and the strictest error-elimination algorithm. A nonparametric unseen species model with Euler transformation was used to estimate a lower bound on total TCR beta diversity. TCRdb reanalyzed the raw reads on its own, using fastp at Q25 for trimming and MiXCR for clone calling, and kept in-frame beta chains. CDR3 protein duplicates are merged, each entry listing the most common genes and DNA. The authors' filters were not applied to this entry. The sample contains about 1,000,000 distinct CDR3 sequences, 45% of them found a single time. The top ten hold 15% to 20% of the sample.

The sample was blood. This clonotype was obtained from a woman aged 55-70 years in good health.

The DNA sequence is given as TGTGCCATCAGTGAGGCCGAACGGGAACACGAGCAGTACTTC. Its protein is CAISEAEREHEQYF. Recombination connected TRBV10-3 to TRBJ2-7; the D gene is possibly TRBD2, with 5 bases matching. The CDR3, cysteine through phenylalanine, is 14 amino acids long. Only the CDR3 region is kept as DNA, spanning 42 bases read in frame from base 1. Taken from the germline V gene, the CDR1 and CDR2 loops are ENHRY and SYGVKD. V is clipped by 2 bases and J by 5 bases, and the sequence between their germline boundaries is 13 bases long.